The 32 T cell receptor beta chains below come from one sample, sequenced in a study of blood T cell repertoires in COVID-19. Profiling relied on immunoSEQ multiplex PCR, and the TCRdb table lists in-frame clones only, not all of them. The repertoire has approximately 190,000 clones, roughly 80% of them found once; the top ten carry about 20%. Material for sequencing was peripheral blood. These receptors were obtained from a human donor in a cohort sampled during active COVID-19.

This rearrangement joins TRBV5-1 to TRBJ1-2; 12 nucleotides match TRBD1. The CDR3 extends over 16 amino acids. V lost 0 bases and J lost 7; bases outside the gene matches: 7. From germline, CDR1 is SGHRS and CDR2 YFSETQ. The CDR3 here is CASSLDPGQGAFGYTF. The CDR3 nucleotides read TGCGCCAGCAGCTTGGATCCGGGACAGGGGGCTTTTGGCTACACCTTC.

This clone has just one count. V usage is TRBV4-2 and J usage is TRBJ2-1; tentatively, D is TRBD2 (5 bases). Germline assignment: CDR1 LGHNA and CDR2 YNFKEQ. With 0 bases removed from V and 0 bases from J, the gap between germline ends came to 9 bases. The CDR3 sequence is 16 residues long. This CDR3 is CASSQEGRASYNEQFF. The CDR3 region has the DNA TGTGCCAGCAGCCAAGAAGGGCGGGCCTCCTACAATGAGCAGTTCTTC.

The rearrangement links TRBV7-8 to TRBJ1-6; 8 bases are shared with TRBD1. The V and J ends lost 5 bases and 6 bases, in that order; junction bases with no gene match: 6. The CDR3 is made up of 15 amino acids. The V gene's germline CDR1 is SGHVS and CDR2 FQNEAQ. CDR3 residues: CASSRDRGSNSPLHF. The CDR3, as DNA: TGTGCCAGCAGCCGAGACAGGGGAAGTAATTCACCCCTCCACTTT. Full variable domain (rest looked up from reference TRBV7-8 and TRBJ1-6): GAGVSQSPRYKVAKRGQDVALRCDPISGHVSLFWYQQALGQGPEFLTYFQNEAQLDKSGLPSDRFFAERPEGSVSTLKIQRTQQEDSAVYLCASSRDRGSNSPLHFGNGTRLTVT.

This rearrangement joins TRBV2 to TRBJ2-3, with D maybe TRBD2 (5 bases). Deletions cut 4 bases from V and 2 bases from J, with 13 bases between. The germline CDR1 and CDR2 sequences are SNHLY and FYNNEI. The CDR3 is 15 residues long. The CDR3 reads CASSARTRNTDTQYF. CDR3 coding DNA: TGTGCCAGCAGTGCGCGGACTCGAAACACAGATACGCAGTATTTT.

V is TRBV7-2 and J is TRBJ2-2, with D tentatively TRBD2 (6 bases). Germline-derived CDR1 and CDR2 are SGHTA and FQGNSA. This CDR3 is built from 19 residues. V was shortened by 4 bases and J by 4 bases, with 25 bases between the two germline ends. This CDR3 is CASSSSRGRLIYSTGELFF. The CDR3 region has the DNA TGTGCCAGCAGCTCCTCCCGGGGGAGGCTAATATACTCCACCGGGGAGCTGTTTTTT. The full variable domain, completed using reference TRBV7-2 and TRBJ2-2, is GAGVSQSPSNKVTEKGKDVELRCDPISGHTALYWYRQSLGQGLEFLIYFQGNSAPDKSGLPSDRFSAERTGGSVSTLTIQRTQQEDSAVYLCASSSSRGRLIYSTGELFFGEGSRLTVL.

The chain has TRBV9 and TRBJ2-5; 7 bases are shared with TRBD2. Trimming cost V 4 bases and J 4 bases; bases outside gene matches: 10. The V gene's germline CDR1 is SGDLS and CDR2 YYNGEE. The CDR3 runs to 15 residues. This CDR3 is CASSKGGRETETQYF. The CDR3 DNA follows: TGTGCCAGCAGCAAAGGAGGGCGGGAGACAGAGACCCAGTACTTC.

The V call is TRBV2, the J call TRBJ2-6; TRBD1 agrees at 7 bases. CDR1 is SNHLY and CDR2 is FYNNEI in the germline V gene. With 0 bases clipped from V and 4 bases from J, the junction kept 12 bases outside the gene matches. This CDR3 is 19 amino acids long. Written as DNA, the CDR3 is TGTGCCAGCAGTGAAGCCGGACAGGTGCTCTTGGGGGGGGCCAACGTCCTGACTTTC. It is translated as CASSEAGQVLLGGANVLTF.

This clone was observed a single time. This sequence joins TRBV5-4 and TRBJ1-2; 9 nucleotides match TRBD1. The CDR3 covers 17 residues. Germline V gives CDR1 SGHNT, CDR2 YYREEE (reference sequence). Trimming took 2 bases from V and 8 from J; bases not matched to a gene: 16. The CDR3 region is CASSFPGQGGWFFGYTF. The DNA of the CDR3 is TGTGCCAGCAGCTTCCCGGGACAGGGTGGCTGGTTCTTCGGCTACACCTTC. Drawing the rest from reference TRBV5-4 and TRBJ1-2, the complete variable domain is ETGVTQSPTHLIKTRGQQVTLRCSSQSGHNTVSWYQQALGQGPQFIFQYYREEENGRGNFPPRFSGLQFPNYSSELNVNALELDDSALYLCASSFPGQGGWFFGYTFGSGTRLTVV.

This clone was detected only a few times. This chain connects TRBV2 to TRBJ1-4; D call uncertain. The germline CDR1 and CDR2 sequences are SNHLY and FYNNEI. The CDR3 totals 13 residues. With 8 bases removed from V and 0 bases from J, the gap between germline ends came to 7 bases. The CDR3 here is CASLSATNEKLFF. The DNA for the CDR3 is TGTGCCAGCCTAAGTGCAACTAATGAAAAACTGTTTTTT.

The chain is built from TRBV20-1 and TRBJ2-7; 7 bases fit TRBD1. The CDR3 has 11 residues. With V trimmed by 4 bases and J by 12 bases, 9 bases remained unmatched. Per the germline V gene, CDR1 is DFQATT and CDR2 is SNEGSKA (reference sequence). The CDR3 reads CSAKTGQTTYV. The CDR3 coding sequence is TGCAGTGCTAAGACGGGACAGACGACGTACGTC.

As DNA, the CDR3 is TGCGCCAGCAGCTTGGACGGAGGTTCGGATACGCAGTATTTT. Translating it yields CASSLDGGSDTQYF. V and J are TRBV5-1 and TRBJ2-3; weak D call: TRBD2 (5 bases). CDR1 and CDR2 from the germline V gene are SGHRS and YFSETQ. The V and J ends lost 0 bases and 6 bases respectively, with 11 bases between them. This CDR3 has 14 amino acids.

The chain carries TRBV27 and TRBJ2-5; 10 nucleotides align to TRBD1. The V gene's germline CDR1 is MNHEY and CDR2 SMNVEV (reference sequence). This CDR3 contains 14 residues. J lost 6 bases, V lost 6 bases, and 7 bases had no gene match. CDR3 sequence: CASRKGTGEQTQYF. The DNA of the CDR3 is TGTGCCAGCAGAAAAGGGACAGGGGAGCAGACCCAGTACTTC.

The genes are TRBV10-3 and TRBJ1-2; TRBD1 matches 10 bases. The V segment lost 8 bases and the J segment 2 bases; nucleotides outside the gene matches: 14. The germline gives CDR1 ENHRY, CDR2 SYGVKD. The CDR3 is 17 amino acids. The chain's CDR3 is CAIQSEGQGELNYGYTF. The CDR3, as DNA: TGTGCCATCCAATCTGAAGGACAGGGGGAGCTAAACTATGGCTACACCTTC.

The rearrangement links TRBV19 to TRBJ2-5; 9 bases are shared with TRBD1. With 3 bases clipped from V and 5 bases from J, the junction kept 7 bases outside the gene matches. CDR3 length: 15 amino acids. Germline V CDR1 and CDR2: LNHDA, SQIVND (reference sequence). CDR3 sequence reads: CASSIPGTGRETQYF. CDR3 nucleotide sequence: TGTGCCAGTAGTATCCCCGGGACAGGGCGGGAGACCCAGTACTTC.

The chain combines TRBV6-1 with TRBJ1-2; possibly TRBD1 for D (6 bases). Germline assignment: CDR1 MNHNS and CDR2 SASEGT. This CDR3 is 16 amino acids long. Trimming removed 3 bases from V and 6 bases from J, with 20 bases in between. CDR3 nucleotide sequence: TGTGCCAGCAGTGAGTCCTTGTTACAGGGTGGCGATGGCTACACCTTC. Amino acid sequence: CASSESLLQGGDGYTF.

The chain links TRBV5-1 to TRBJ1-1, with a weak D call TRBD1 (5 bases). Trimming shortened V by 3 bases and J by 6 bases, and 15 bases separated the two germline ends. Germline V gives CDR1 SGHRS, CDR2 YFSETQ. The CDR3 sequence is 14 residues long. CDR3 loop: CASSSQPGLPEAFF. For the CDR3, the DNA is TGCGCCAGCAGCTCCCAGCCAGGGTTGCCTGAAGCTTTCTTT.

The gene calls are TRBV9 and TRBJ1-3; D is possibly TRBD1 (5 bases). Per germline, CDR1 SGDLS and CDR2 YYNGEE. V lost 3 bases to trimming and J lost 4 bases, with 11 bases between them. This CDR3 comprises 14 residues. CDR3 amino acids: CASSGLKGGNTIYF. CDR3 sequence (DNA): TGTGCCAGCAGCGGGCTGAAGGGGGGAAACACCATATATTTT.

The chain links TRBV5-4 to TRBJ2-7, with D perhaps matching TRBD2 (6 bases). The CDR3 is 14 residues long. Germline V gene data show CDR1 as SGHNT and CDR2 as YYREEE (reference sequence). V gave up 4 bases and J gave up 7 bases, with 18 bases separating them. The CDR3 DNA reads TGTGCCAGCAGCCCAAAGGGACTGTTCGAGGAGCAGTACTTC. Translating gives CASSPKGLFEEQYF.

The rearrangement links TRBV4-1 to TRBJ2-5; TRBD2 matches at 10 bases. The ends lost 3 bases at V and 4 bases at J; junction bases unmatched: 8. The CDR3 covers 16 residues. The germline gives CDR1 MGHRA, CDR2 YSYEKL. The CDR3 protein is CASSQASGSWRETQYF. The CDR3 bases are TGCGCCAGCAGCCAGGCTAGCGGGAGTTGGCGAGAGACCCAGTACTTC.

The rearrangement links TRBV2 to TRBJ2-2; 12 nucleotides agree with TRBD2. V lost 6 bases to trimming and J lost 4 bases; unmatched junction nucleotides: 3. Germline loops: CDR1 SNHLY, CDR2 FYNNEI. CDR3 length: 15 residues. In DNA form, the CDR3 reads TGTGCCAGCAGACCGACTAGCGGGGGCACCGGGGAGCTGTTTTTT. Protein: CASRPTSGGTGELFF.

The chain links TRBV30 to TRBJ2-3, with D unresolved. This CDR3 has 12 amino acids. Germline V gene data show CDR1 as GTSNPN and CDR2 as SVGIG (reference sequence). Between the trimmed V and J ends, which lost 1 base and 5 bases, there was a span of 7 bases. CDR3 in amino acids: CAWSDLGDTQYF. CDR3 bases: TGTGCCTGGAGTGACCTAGGAGATACGCAGTATTTT.

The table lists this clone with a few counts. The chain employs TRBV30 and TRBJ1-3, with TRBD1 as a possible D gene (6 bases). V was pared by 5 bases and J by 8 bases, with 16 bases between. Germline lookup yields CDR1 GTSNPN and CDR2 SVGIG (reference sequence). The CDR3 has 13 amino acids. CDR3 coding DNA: TGTGCCTGGTCTCAGAACAGGGTAGACACCATATATTTT. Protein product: CAWSQNRVDTIYF.

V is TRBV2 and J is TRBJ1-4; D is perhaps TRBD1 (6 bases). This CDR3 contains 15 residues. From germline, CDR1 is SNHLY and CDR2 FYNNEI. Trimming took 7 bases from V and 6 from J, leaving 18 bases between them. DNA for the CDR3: TGTGCCAGCATCCCCCTCACATGGACAGATGAAAAACTGTTTTTT. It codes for CASIPLTWTDEKLFF.

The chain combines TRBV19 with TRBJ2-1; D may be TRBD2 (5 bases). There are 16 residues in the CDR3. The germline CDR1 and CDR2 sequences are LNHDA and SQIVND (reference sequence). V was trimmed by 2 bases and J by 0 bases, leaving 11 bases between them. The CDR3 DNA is TGTGCCAGTAGTATATCCCAGCGGAGCTCCTACAATGAGCAGTTCTTC. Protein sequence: CASSISQRSSYNEQFF. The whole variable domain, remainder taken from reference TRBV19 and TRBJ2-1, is DGGITQSPKYLFRKEGQNVTLSCEQNLNHDAMYWYRQDPGQGLRLIYYSQIVNDFQKGDIAEGYSVSREKKESFPLTVTSAQKNPTAFYLCASSISQRSSYNEQFFGPGTRLTVL.

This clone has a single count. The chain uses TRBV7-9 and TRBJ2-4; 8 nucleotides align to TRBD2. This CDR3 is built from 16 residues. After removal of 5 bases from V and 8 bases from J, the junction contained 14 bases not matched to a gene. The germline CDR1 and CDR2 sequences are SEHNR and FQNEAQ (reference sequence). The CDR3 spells CASSPRPGLVWDIQYF. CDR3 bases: TGTGCCAGCAGCCCCCGACCGGGACTAGTATGGGACATTCAGTACTTC.

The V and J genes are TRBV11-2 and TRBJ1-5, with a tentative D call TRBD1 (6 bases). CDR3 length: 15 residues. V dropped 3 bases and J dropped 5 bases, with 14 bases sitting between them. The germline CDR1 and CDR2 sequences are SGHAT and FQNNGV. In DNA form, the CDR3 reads TGTGCCAGCAGCTTGGTACAGGGCCTGTATCAGCCCCAGCATTTT. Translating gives CASSLVQGLYQPQHF.

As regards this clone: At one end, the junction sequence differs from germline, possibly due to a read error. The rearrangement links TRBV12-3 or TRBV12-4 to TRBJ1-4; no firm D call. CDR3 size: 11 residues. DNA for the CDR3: TGTGCCAGCAGTACCGGGAGCTACCAGGTTTTT. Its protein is CASSTGSYQVF.

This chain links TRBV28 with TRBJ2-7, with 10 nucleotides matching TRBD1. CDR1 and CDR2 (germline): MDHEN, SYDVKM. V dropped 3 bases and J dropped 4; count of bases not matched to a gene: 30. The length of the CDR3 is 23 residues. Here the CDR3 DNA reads TGTGCCAGCAGTTTCCCAGGACAGGGGGAACCGGGAACCACTCTTCGAAGGGCGTACGAGCAGTACTTC. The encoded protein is CASSFPGQGEPGTTLRRAYEQYF.

The CDR3 bases are TGTGCCAGCAGCCAGGGGCGCAACGTTAAGGAGCTGTTTTTT. Encoded protein: CASSQGRNVKELFF. The chain is built from TRBV3-1 (or the pseudogene TRBV3-2) and TRBJ2-2; D perhaps matches TRBD1 (5 bases). Between the trimmed V and J ends, which lost 3 bases and 10 bases, there was a span of 15 bases. The CDR3 loop spans 14 amino acids. Germline values: CDR1 LGHDT, CDR2 YNNKEL (reference sequence).

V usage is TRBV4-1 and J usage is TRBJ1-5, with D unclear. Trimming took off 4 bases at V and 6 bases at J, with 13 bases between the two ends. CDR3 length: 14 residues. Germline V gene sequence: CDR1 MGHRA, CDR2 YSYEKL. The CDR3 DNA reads TGCGCCAGCAGCCCTCTACCAATTACTCAGCCCCAGCATTTT. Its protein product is CASSPLPITQPQHF.

The DNA of the CDR3 is TGTGCCAGTAGTCGCCCCCCGGAAGAGACCCAGTACTTC. It encodes CASSRPPEETQYF. The chain employs TRBV19 and TRBJ2-5; D unresolved. V was clipped by 5 bases and J by 3 bases, with 10 bases between them. The CDR3 runs to 13 residues. Per germline, CDR1 LNHDA and CDR2 SQIVND (reference sequence). The entire variable domain, with the rest obtained from reference TRBV19 and TRBJ2-5, is as follows: DGGITQSPKYLFRKEGQNVTLSCEQNLNHDAMYWYRQDPGQGLRLIYYSQIVNDFQKGDIAEGYSVSREKKESFPLTVTSAQKNPTAFYLCASSRPPEETQYFGPGTRLLVL.

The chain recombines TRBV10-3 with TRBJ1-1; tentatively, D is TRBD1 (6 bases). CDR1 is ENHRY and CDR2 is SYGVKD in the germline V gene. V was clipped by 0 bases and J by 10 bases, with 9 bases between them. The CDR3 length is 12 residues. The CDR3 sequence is CAISESEGGAFF. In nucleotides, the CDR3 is TGTGCCATCAGTGAGTCTGAAGGGGGAGCTTTCTTT.